The rows below give T cell receptor beta chains drawn from one sample of a study of cytomegalovirus exposure and HLA in healthy donors. Sequencing was performed with immunoSEQ multiplex PCR; in TCRdb, only in-frame clones are kept and a portion is missing. The table lists 250,000 to 350,000 clones, approximately 85% of them singletons. Input material: PBMCs. The receptor set was obtained from a young man in good health and CMV-seronegative. Both conserved end residues are part of each CDR3. Fields, in order: D gene, clone size, V gene, J gene, CDR3 protein, CDR3 DNA. D genes are given only for firm matches. Expanded clones are given a class, and other clones once, few, many or no size at all.

>NA|NA|TRBV6-5|TRBJ2-3
CASSYRGGRTDTQYF
TGTGCCAGCAGTTATAGGGGGGGCCGAACAGATACGCAGTATTTT
>TRBD2|NA|TRBV25-1|TRBJ2-3
CASSELAGGGADTQYF
TGTGCCAGCAGTGAATTGGCGGGTGGGGGGGCAGATACGCAGTATTTT
>NA|NA|TRBV11-2|TRBJ2-5
CASSLLVASKQTQYF
TGTGCCAGCAGCTTATTGGTTGCTAGCAAACAGACCCAGTACTTC
>NA|NA|TRBV7-9|TRBJ2-7
CASSLVQTYEQYF
TGTGCCAGCAGCTTAGTTCAGACCTACGAGCAGTACTTC
>NA|NA|TRBV6-5|TRBJ2-2
CASSSIAVGELFF
TGTGCCAGCAGTTCGATAGCTGTTGGGGAGCTGTTTTTT
>NA|NA|TRBV10-2|TRBJ1-6
CASSESENSPLHF
TGCGCCAGCAGTGAGTCGGAGAATTCACCCCTCCACTTT
>TRBD1|NA|TRBV5-5|TRBJ2-5
CASSFLGRGIQETQYF
TGTGCCAGCAGCTTCTTGGGCAGGGGGATCCAAGAGACCCAGTACTTC
>TRBD1|NA|TRBV6-5|TRBJ1-2
CASSSGQGGGYTF
TGTGCCAGCAGTTCCGGACAGGGAGGTGGCTACACCTTC
>NA|NA|TRBV9|TRBJ2-5
CASSVDMFQETQYF
TGTGCCAGCAGCGTCGACATGTTCCAAGAGACCCAGTACTTC
>TRBD1|NA|TRBV19|TRBJ1-5
CASTLNGGTGHQPQHF
TGTGCCAGTACTCTCAACGGGGGGACAGGGCATCAGCCCCAGCATTTT
>NA|NA|TRBV2|TRBJ1-6
CASGSGNSPLHF
TGTGCCAGCGGAAGCGGAAATTCACCCCTCCACTTT
>NA|NA|TRBV27|TRBJ1-2
CASSLNANGYGYTF
TGTGCCAGCAGTTTAAACGCAAACGGTTATGGCTACACCTTC
>NA|NA|TRBV19|TRBJ1-5
CASGSAGVGQPQHF
TGTGCCAGTGGATCTGCAGGGGTTGGCCAGCCCCAGCATTTT
>NA|NA|TRBV5-4|TRBJ1-2
CASSPLNFGAAGYGYTF
TGTGCCAGCAGCCCACTAAATTTTGGCGCAGCGGGCTATGGCTACACCTTC
>NA|NA|TRBV4-1|TRBJ1-4
CASSPGHNEKLFF
TGCGCCAGCAGCCCGGGTCATAATGAAAAACTGTTTTTT
>NA|NA|TRBV10-3|TRBJ1-2
CAIWGTESRYTF
TGTGCCATCTGGGGGACTGAGTCGCGCTACACCTTC
>TRBD2|NA|TRBV2|TRBJ2-3
CASSTDLRLAAADTQYF
TGTGCCAGCAGTACCGACCTTAGACTAGCTGCGGCAGATACGCAGTATTTT
>NA|NA|TRBV10-1|TRBJ2-7
CASQRTGTREQYF
TGCGCCAGTCAACGGACCGGTACTAGGGAGCAGTACTTC
>NA|NA|TRBV7-9|TRBJ2-7
CASSPAGADEQYF
TGTGCCAGCAGCCCCGCAGGGGCAGACGAGCAGTACTTC
>NA|few|TRBV15|TRBJ2-7
CATSRDRVYEQYF
TGTGCCACCAGCAGAGATCGGGTCTACGAGCAGTACTTC
>NA|NA|TRBV10-1|TRBJ1-5
CASSESGSVQPQHF
TGCGCCAGCAGTGAATCCGGTAGTGTTCAGCCCCAGCATTTT
>TRBD1|NA|TRBV7-8|TRBJ1-1
CASSFRDRAMNTEAFF
TGTGCCAGCAGCTTCCGGGACAGGGCTATGAACACTGAAGCTTTCTTT